Sequencing of this T cell receptor (beta chain) was carried out in a study of Ad26.COV2.S vaccination and SARS-CoV-2 variants. Across the whole study: Donor was assigned to the Ad26.COV2.S arm of trial COV1001.

Overall study results and limits: Ad26.COV2.S recipients had broader spike-specific TCRs (P = 0.0014).

Clones were read by immunoSEQ multiplex PCR, and TCRdb kept only the in-frame ones, dropping some. Among 510,000 or so clones, around 90% were seen once, and the ten largest hold 10% to 15%. As to treatment: some 20 received Ad26.COV2.S at low or high dose, single or two shots; 5 received placebo; per-sample allocation not given. Specimen acquisition occurred on day 63 following the initial vaccine or placebo injection. An 18-55-year-old adult in Boston served as donor. CDR3 length: 18 amino acids. V was trimmed by 6 bases and J by 5 bases, leaving 28 bases between them. CDR1 LNHDA and CDR2 SQIVND come from the germline V gene (reference sequence). Details on this clone: The target antigen is unknown.

This specimen consisted of peripheral blood, obtained in a trial of Ad26.COV2.S vaccine versus placebo. This chain uses TRBV19 with TRBJ2-5, with D possibly being TRBD1 (6 bases). This receptor was taken from a person aged 18 to 65 who received the Ad26.COV2.S COVID-19 vaccine or a placebo. The CDR3 nucleotides are TGTGCCAGTAGCAAAGAAGGTACAGGGTTGCCTTGGGGGGAGACCCAGTACTTC. Translation gives CASSKEGTGLPWGETQYF.